The entry that follows covers one T cell receptor beta chain sequence. What it recognizes is unknown. The sample belongs to a study of tumor and adjacent non-tumor tissue in lung cancer. About the research overall: Stage I to III disease affected 9 to 10 men and 5 women aged about 30 to 76. Approximately 4 million productive TCRbeta reads were obtained per sample on average. Study-wide findings and caveats: Compared with tumor, normal lung showed significantly lower TCR diversity. Higher tumor TCR diversity was associated with shorter survival.

The CDR3 loop spans 12 amino acids. V dropped 6 bases and J dropped 6 bases, with 13 bases sitting between them. Germline V gene data show CDR1 as DFQATT and CDR2 as SNEGSKA (reference sequence). Three rounds of nested PCR, following a modified ARM-PCR protocol, produced the TCRbeta library. TCRdb fed the multiplex PCR reads into MiXCR, producing one record per CDR3 protein. The sample contains over 110,000 distinct CDR3 sequences, approximately 64% of which appear only once. RNA was extracted from bulk tissue without any cell sorting. This chain links TRBV20-1 with TRBJ2-3; possibly TRBD2 for D (6 bases). Sequencing input: lung tumor tissue. This TCR was sampled from a man between 60 and 75 years old with small cell lung cancer. The CDR3 coding sequence is TGCAGTGCCGGTCGGGGGTGGGATACGCAGTATTTT. Protein: CSAGRGWDTQYF.